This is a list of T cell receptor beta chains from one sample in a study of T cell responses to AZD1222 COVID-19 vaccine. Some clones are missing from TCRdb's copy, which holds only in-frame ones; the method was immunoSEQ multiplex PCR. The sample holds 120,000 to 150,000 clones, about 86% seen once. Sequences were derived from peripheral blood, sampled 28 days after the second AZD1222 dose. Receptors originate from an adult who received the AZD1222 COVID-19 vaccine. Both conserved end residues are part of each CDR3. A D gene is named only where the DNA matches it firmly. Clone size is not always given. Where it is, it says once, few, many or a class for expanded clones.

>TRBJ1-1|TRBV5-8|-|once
CASSFGQGLQWENTEAFF
TGTGCCAGCAGCTTTGGTCAGGGGCTACAATGGGAGAACACTGAAGCTTTCTTT
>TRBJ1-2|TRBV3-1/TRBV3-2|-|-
CASSPQGDYGYTF
TGTGCCAGCAGCCCACAGGGAGACTATGGCTACACCTTC
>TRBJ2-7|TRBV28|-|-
CASTGLLWTDYEQYF
TGTGCCAGCACGGGCCTTCTGTGGACAGACTACGAGCAGTACTTC
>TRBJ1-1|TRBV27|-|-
CASSVRWNTEAFF
TGTGCCAGCAGTGTACGCTGGAACACTGAAGCTTTCTTT
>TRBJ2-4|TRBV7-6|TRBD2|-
CASSLGAGGSSKAIQYF
TGTGCCAGCAGCTTAGGAGCGGGGGGGTCTAGCAAGGCCATTCAGTACTTC
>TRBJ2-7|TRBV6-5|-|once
CASSYSAYEQYF
TGTGCCAGCAGTTACTCGGCCTACGAGCAGTACTTC
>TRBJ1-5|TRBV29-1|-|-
CSVGEGGSQPQHF
TGCAGCGTTGGGGAGGGGGGCAGTCAGCCCCAGCATTTT
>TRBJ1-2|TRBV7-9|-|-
CASSPPVNSGGRYGYTF
TGTGCCAGCAGCCCCCCGGTGAACAGTGGGGGACGTTATGGCTACACCTTC
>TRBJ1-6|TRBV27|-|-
CASSSSPLRWNSPLHF
-
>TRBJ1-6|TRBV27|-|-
CASSLSQGVVVSPLHF
TGTGCCAGCAGTTTATCCCAGGGAGTAGTCGTCTCACCCCTCCACTTT
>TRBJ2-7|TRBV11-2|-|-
CASSLLGGSYEQYF
TGTGCCAGCAGCTTACTTGGAGGATCCTACGAGCAGTACTTC
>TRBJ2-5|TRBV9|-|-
CASSVDTETQYF
TGTGCCAGCAGCGTAGATACTGAGACCCAGTACTTC
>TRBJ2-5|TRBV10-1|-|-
CASSELGGQETQYF
TGCGCCAGCAGTGAGCTAGGGGGGCAAGAGACCCAGTACTTC
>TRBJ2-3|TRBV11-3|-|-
CASSLGQDGTDTQYF
TGTGCCAGCAGCTTAGGACAGGATGGGACAGATACGCAGTATTTT
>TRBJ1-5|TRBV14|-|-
CASSQGADQPQHF
TGTGCCAGCAGCCAAGGGGCGGATCAGCCCCAGCATTTT
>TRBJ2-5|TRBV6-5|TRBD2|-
CASSYERGSGETQYF
TGTGCCAGCAGTTACGAACGCGGGAGTGGGGAGACCCAGTACTTC
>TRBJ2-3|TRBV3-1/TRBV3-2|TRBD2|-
CASSHTLAGGLPDTQYF
TGTGCCAGCAGCCACACTCTAGCGGGGGGGCTTCCAGATACGCAGTATTTT
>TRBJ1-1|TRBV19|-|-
CASRRGEMNTEAFF
TGTGCCAGTAGGAGGGGGGAAATGAACACTGAAGCTTTCTTT
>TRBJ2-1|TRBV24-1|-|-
CATSEVRGSTNRDNEQFF
TGTGCCACCAGTGAGGTCAGGGGTAGCACCAACCGTGACAATGAGCAGTTCTTC
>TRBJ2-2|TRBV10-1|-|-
CASSVGRAGELFF
TGCGCCAGCAGTGTGGGGCGGGCCGGGGAGCTGTTTTTT
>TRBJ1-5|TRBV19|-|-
CASTTGFQPQHF
TGTGCCAGTACCACAGGGTTCCAGCCCCAGCATTTT
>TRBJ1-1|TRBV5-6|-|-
CASSQGLDPLGKWTEAFF
TGTGCCAGCAGCCAGGGTTTGGACCCGCTTGGGAAGTGGACTGAAGCTTTCTTT
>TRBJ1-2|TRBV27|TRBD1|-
CASSSRDRVYGYTF
TGTGCCAGCAGTTCGCGGGACAGGGTATATGGCTACACCTTC
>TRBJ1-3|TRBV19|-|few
CASSLGHSGNTIYF
TGTGCCAGTAGTTTAGGCCACTCTGGAAACACCATATATTTT